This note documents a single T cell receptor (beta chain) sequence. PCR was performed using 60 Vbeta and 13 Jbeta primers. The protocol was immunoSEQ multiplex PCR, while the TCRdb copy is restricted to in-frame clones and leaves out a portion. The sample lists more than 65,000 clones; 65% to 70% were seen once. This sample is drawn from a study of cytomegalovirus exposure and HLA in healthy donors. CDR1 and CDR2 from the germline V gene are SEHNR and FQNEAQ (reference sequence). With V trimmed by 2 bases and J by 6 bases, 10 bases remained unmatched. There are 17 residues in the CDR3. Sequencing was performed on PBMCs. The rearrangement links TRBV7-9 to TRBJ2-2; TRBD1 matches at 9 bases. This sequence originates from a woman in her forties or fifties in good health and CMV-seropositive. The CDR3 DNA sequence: TGTGCCAGCAGCTTACCGTGGACAGGGGCCCCCTCCGGGGAGCTGTTTTTT. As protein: CASSLPWTGAPSGELFF.